The clone carrying this T cell receptor (beta chain) appeared once. The source of the sample is a study of blood T cell repertoires in COVID-19. The Seattle site enrolled patients during active infection and followed them longitudinally. CDR1 and CDR2 from the germline V gene are SEHNR and FQNEAQ (reference sequence). This CDR3 region has 13 residues. The V and J ends lost 3 bases and 3 bases respectively, with 8 bases between them. Sequencing used immunoSEQ multiplex PCR; TCRdb keeps in-frame clones, though not all of them. The repertoire consists of about 98,000 clones, with just under 95% occurring once and the leading ten covering around 1.9%.

This clonotype was sampled from a woman aged 45-65 years with COVID-19, enrolled during active disease. The sample comprised peripheral blood. The gene calls are TRBV7-9 and TRBJ1-2; TRBD1 is a possible D gene (5 bases). This CDR3 is CASSFDSYYGYTF. CDR3 coding DNA: TGTGCCAGCAGCTTCGACAGTTACTATGGCTACACCTTC.